Following are 10 T cell receptor beta chains from one sample sequenced in a study of OX40 agonist ivuxolimab in advanced cancers. Sequencing used immunoSEQ multiplex PCR; TCRdb keeps in-frame clones, though not all of them. The table lists approximately 86,000 clones, approximately 90% of them singletons, with about 1.1% in the top ten. The sequencing used CD4+ or CD8+ T cells sorted from blood, collected in a trial of the OX40 agonist ivuxolimab. All receptors derive from an adult with an advanced solid tumor such as melanoma, head and neck, liver or kidney cancer.

This rearrangement joins TRBV18 to TRBJ1-1; 9 nucleotides agree with TRBD1. Germline V gene data show CDR1 as KGHSH and CDR2 as LQKENI. The CDR3 length is 14 residues. Unmatched junction bases numbered 0, after V lost 3 bases and J lost 1 base. The CDR3 region is CASSPGQGNTEAFF. The DNA for the CDR3 is TGTGCCAGCTCACCGGGACAGGGGAACACTGAAGCTTTCTTT.

The V and J genes are TRBV10-2 and TRBJ2-5; 7 nucleotides line up with TRBD2. CDR1 and CDR2 from the germline V gene are WSHSY and SAAADI. The CDR3 runs 14 residues. The ends lost 7 bases at V and 5 bases at J; junction bases unmatched: 10. CDR3 coding DNA: TGCGCCAGCACCAATGGGGGGAGGGCGGAGACCCAGTACTTC. Protein: CASTNGGRAETQYF.

The chain links TRBV12-1 to TRBJ1-3; the table assigns TRBD1, which was not confirmed against the DNA. TRBV12-1 is labeled a pseudogene. CDR3 length equals 12 residues. CDR3 sequence (DNA): TGTGCCAGCAGCTTTTGGCGAAACACCATATATTTT. Encoded protein: CASSFWRNTIYF.

The CDR3 nucleotides read TGCAGCGTCGCGGGACACGTGGGCGGGAGAAGTGTTGGTGAGCAGTTCTTC. This translates into CSVAGHVGGRSVGEQFF. The chain has TRBV29-1 and TRBJ2-1, with D perhaps matching TRBD2 (7 bases). The CDR3 spans 17 residues. Between the trimmed V and J ends, which lost 6 bases and 9 bases, there was a span of 30 bases. Germline V gene lookup returns CDR1 SQVTM and CDR2 ANQGSEA.

This chain joins TRBV2 and TRBJ2-1; 9 bases match TRBD2. Germline assignment: CDR1 SNHLY and CDR2 FYNNEI. Losses at the gene ends were 4 bases for V and 7 bases for J; bases not matched to a gene: 5. The CDR3 runs to 14 residues. CDR3 DNA sequence: TGTGCCAGCAGTGCTAGGACTAGCGCAAATGAGCAGTTCTTC. Its protein is CASSARTSANEQFF.

This rearrangement joins TRBV18 to TRBJ2-7, with TRBD1 identical over 9 bases. Per the germline V gene, CDR1 is KGHSH and CDR2 is LQKENI. J gave up 6 bases and V 3 bases, and 6 bases lay outside the gene matches. The CDR3 runs to 14 residues. This chain's CDR3 is CASSPGRTGAEQYF. The CDR3 DNA reads as TGTGCCAGCTCACCGGGCCGGACAGGGGCCGAGCAGTACTTC.

This chain uses TRBV6-5 with TRBJ1-2; no reliable D call. V dropped 5 bases and J dropped 4 bases, with 14 bases sitting between them. Germline CDR1 is MNHEY and CDR2 is SVGAGI. The CDR3 sequence is 14 residues long. The CDR3 protein is CASSIRKLGYGYTF. DNA of the CDR3: TGTGCCAGCAGTATAAGAAAGCTTGGCTATGGCTACACCTTC.

The rearrangement links TRBV7-2 to TRBJ2-5; D is ambiguous. Per the germline V gene, CDR1 is SGHTA and CDR2 is FQGNSA. There are 14 residues in the CDR3. Trimming removed 5 bases from V and 2 bases from J, with 12 bases in between. CDR3 region: CASSLRTVQETQYF. DNA of the CDR3: TGTGCCAGCAGCCTACGGACGGTACAAGAGACCCAGTACTTC.

This clone was counted a few times. This chain links TRBV2 with TRBJ2-3, with D unresolved. Germline-derived CDR1 and CDR2 are SNHLY and FYNNEI. Trimming shortened V by 2 bases and J by 0 bases, and 9 bases separated the two germline ends. The CDR3 runs 15 residues. CDR3 amino acids: CASSEQGYSTDTQYF. In DNA form, the CDR3 reads TGTGCCAGCAGTGAACAAGGGTATAGCACAGATACGCAGTATTTT.

The chain joins TRBV18 to TRBJ2-6; 8 nucleotides line up with TRBD1. The V and J ends lost 3 bases and 2 bases, in that order; junction bases with no gene match: 9. This CDR3 is built from 18 residues. Germline V gene sequence: CDR1 KGHSH, CDR2 LQKENI. For the CDR3, the DNA is TGTGCCAGCTCACCTACCCGGACAGGGAGAGCTGGGGCCAACGTCCTGACTTTC. Protein product: CASSPTRTGRAGANVLTF.